What follows are 27 T cell receptor beta chains derived from one specimen sequenced in a study of human T cells and chemical hapten exposure. The time point was: pre-sensitization, week 0. Noted treatment: therapeutic diphenylcyclopropenone sensitization with weekly scalp DPC. TCRdb analysed the RACE reads with MiXCR anew, one entry per CDR3 protein. This table has some 400,000 distinct CDR3 sequences, 4.5% to 5.5% appearing once. The sample was whole blood, taken in connection with sensitization to the hapten diphenylcyclopropenone (DPC). The receptors were gathered from a woman between 45 and 60 years old with alopecia areata. Some clones in this sample may be carry-over from other donors' samples.

This clonotype was counted only a few times. This chain links TRBV12-3 or TRBV12-4 with TRBJ1-1; 7 bases agree with TRBD1. This CDR3 comprises 14 residues. With V trimmed by 7 bases and J by 1 base, 6 bases remained unmatched. CDR3 in DNA: TGTGCCAGCACCTTACAGGGGCCGAACACTGAAGCTTTCTTT. It yields the protein CASTLQGPNTEAFF.

The chain is built from TRBV4-1 and TRBJ2-3, with D unclear. This CDR3 contains 14 residues. V lost 1 base and J lost 2, with 7 bases in between. Per germline, CDR1 MGHRA and CDR2 YSYEKL. CDR3 bases: TGCGCCAGCAGCCAAGCGGTAGACACAGATACGCAGTATTTT. As protein: CASSQAVDTDTQYF.

This clonotype was found many times. The V and J genes are TRBV5-5 and TRBJ2-3; either TRBD1 or TRBD2 may supply D (5 bases each). Trimming left V 5 bases short and J 0 bases short, with 19 bases between. The germline CDR1 and CDR2 sequences are SGHKS and YYEKEE (reference sequence). This CDR3 is 17 amino acids long. Here the CDR3 reads CASSSSGQPSSTDTQYF. CDR3 DNA sequence: TGTGCCAGCAGTTCATCGGGGCAGCCCTCTAGCACAGATACGCAGTATTTT.

This clonotype was picked up many times. The J gene is TRBJ2-7, the V gene TRBV6-4; D remains ambiguous. Trimming left V 4 bases short and J 3 bases short, with 16 bases between. CDR1 is MRHNA and CDR2 is SNTAGT in the germline V gene. The CDR3 length is 15 residues. Here the CDR3 reads CASSGSLMSLYEQYF. CDR3 coding DNA: TGTGCCAGCAGTGGGTCACTGATGTCCCTCTACGAGCAGTACTTC.

This clonotype was counted a few times. This chain connects TRBV6-5 to TRBJ2-1; 7 nucleotides line up with TRBD2. The CDR3 runs to 16 residues. V lost 5 bases, J lost 4 bases, and 11 bases stayed unmatched. Germline V CDR1 and CDR2: MNHEY, SVGAGI. Here the CDR3 DNA reads TGTGCCAGCAGTCTTAACGCCGGGACTAAGTACAATGAGCAGTTCTTC. Its protein is CASSLNAGTKYNEQFF.

This clonotype was counted at least ten times. V gene TRBV29-1 combines with J gene TRBJ2-7; D not certain. Germline values: CDR1 SQVTM, CDR2 ANQGSEA. Between the trimmed V and J ends, which lost 5 bases and 2 bases, there was a span of 10 bases. CDR3 size: 12 residues. The CDR3, as DNA: TGCAGCGTTCTTACCCGTACCTACGAGCAGTACTTC. Amino acid sequence: CSVLTRTYEQYF.

There are many counts of this clonotype. The chain links TRBV27 to TRBJ2-7, with 9 bases identical to TRBD2. The CDR3 loop spans 13 amino acids. In germline, CDR1 is MNHEY, CDR2 SMNVEV (reference sequence). V shed 8 bases and J 2 bases; nucleotides not matched to a gene: 4. The CDR3 DNA is TGTGCCAGCCGGACTAGCGCAGCCTACGAGCAGTACTTC. Residues: CASRTSAAYEQYF.

In this sample, this clonotype turned up many times. The chain carries TRBV19 and TRBJ1-5, with a tentative D call TRBD1 (6 bases). Trimming took off 6 bases at V and 7 bases at J, with 13 bases between the two ends. The CDR3 length is 13 residues. The germline V gene encodes CDR1 LNHDA and CDR2 SQIVND (reference sequence). The CDR3 DNA reads TGTGCCAGTAGCCCGACAGGATTCCAGCCCCAGCATTTT. Translated: CASSPTGFQPQHF.

A few counts support this clonotype. The V gene is TRBV28, the J gene TRBJ2-7, with 8 bases lining up with TRBD1. Germline assignment: CDR1 MDHEN and CDR2 SYDVKM. V shed 6 bases, J shed 1 base, and the junction held 8 bases outside the gene matches. This CDR3 has 15 residues. CDR3 in DNA: TGTGCCAGCAGCCGGGGACAGGTGGGGTCCTACGAGCAGTACTTC. Its protein product is CASSRGQVGSYEQYF. The complete variable domain, with remaining parts taken from reference TRBV28 and TRBJ2-7, reads DVKVTQSSRYLVKRTGEKVFLECVQDMDHENMFWYRQDPGLGLRLIYFSYDVKMKEKGDIPEGYSVSREKKERFSLILESASTNQTSMYLCASSRGQVGSYEQYFGPGTRLTVT.

This clonotype was recorded at least ten times. The chain carries TRBV20-1 and TRBJ1-2, with 8 nucleotides matching TRBD1. The CDR3 sequence is 12 residues long. With 6 bases clipped from V and 7 bases from J, the junction kept 7 bases outside the gene matches. In germline, CDR1 is DFQATT, CDR2 SNEGSKA (reference sequence). CDR3 coding DNA: TGCAGTGCCCGGCAGGGGGCGTTTGGCTACACCTTC. Encoded protein: CSARQGAFGYTF.

This clonotype was seen repeatedly, ten times or more. The chain carries TRBV3-1 and TRBJ1-2; the D is unclear. V lost 2 bases and J 2 bases, leaving 3 bases between the germline ends. This CDR3 has 12 residues. Germline values: CDR1 LGHDT, CDR2 YNNKEL (reference sequence). The CDR3 loop is CASSQINYGYTF. The CDR3 coding sequence is TGTGCCAGCAGCCAAATAAACTATGGCTACACCTTC.

With regard to this clonotype: A read error may account for a junction end that differs from germline. The chain uses TRBV27 and TRBJ2-1; 7 bases are shared with TRBD2. The CDR3 is 13 residues long. Germline-derived CDR1 and CDR2 are MNHEY and SMNVEV (reference sequence). The CDR3 region has the DNA TGTGCCAGCAGTTTATCCAACGGGGGGATAGGGGTCTTC. Its protein product is CASSLSNGGIGVF.

This clonotype was seen many times. V is TRBV6-5 and J is TRBJ1-5; no clear D. Germline CDR1 MNHEY, CDR2 SVGAGI. This CDR3 comprises 15 residues. V was clipped by 7 bases and J by 1 base, with 14 bases between them. The CDR3 DNA reads as TGTGCCAGCATTAAAGTAGCGGGCAGCAATCAGCCCCAGCATTTT. This translates into CASIKVAGSNQPQHF.

This CDR3 reads CASSLGQGTGGELFF. The CDR3 DNA reads as TGTGCCAGCAGCCTGGGGCAGGGGACGGGCGGGGAGCTGTTTTTT. The chain uses TRBV12-3 or TRBV12-4 and TRBJ2-2, with D tentatively TRBD1 (6 bases). CDR3 length equals 15 residues. V lost 6 bases to trimming and J lost 7 bases, with 18 bases between them.

This clonotype was detected only a few times. The rearrangement uses TRBV7-2 and TRBJ1-2, with no clear D. In germline, CDR1 is SGHTA, CDR2 FQGNSA. This CDR3 contains 15 residues. V was pared by 4 bases and J by 3 bases, with 15 bases between. For the CDR3, the DNA is TGTGCCAGCAGCTCCCGGAACGAAGCGGACTATGGCTACACCTTC. The encoded protein is CASSSRNEADYGYTF.

The chain employs TRBV20-1 and TRBJ2-7; tentatively, D is TRBD1 (5 bases). V gave up 6 bases and J gave up 3 bases, with 18 bases separating them. The CDR3 is made up of 14 amino acids. Germline CDR1 DFQATT, CDR2 SNEGSKA (reference sequence). The CDR3 spells CSAAGHAVFYEQYF. The CDR3 nucleotides read TGCAGTGCAGCAGGGCATGCTGTCTTCTACGAGCAGTACTTC.

There are a few counts of this clonotype. J is TRBJ2-7 and V is TRBV29-1; either TRBD1 or TRBD2 may fit D (6 bases each). The V end lost 2 bases, the J end lost 6 bases, and 14 bases lay between the germline ends. Germline values: CDR1 SQVTM, CDR2 ANQGSEA. The CDR3 length is 13 residues. As DNA, the CDR3 is TGCAGCGTTGAACCCCCGGGGGCTCTCGAGCAGTACTTC. Translating gives CSVEPPGALEQYF.

This clonotype was seen only a few times. The chain is built from TRBV9 and TRBJ1-4, with no clear D. This CDR3 is 13 amino acids long. V lost 0 bases to trimming and J lost 7 bases, with 7 bases between them. CDR1 is SGDLS and CDR2 is YYNGEE in the germline V gene. CDR3 residues: CASSVEGSEKLFF. Here the CDR3 DNA reads TGTGCCAGCAGCGTAGAAGGATCTGAAAAACTGTTTTTT. Variable domain in full (rest from reference TRBV9 and TRBJ1-4): DSGVTQTPKHLITATGQRVTLRCSPRSGDLSVYWYQQSLDQGLQFLIQYYNGEERAKGNILERFSAQQFPDLHSELNLSSLELGDSALYFCASSVEGSEKLFFGSGTQLSVL.

This clonotype was counted at least ten times. The genes are TRBV6-5 and TRBJ2-3; 10 nucleotides match TRBD2. Germline V gene sequence: CDR1 MNHEY, CDR2 SVGAGI. The ends lost 0 bases at V and 6 bases at J; junction bases unmatched: 6. The CDR3 extends over 16 amino acids. The CDR3 sequence is CASSYSLAGEKDTQYF. The CDR3 DNA is TGTGCCAGCAGTTACTCGCTAGCGGGGGAAAAGGATACGCAGTATTTT.

This clonotype was found many times. This sequence joins TRBV7-6 and TRBJ1-1, with a weak D call TRBD1 (5 bases). Trimming removed 4 bases at V and 3 bases at J, with 12 bases between. The CDR3 extends over 14 amino acids. Germline V lookup: CDR1 SGHVS, CDR2 FNYEAQ. CDR3 region: CASSSDGHYTEAFF. The CDR3 coding sequence is TGTGCCAGCAGCTCAGATGGACACTACACTGAAGCTTTCTTT.

The J gene is TRBJ2-3, the V gene TRBV7-2; 7 nucleotides align to TRBD2. Germline V lookup: CDR1 SGHTA, CDR2 FQGNSA. The J segment lost 0 bases and the V segment lost 2 bases, leaving 8 bases of the junction unmatched. The CDR3 extends over 17 amino acids. The CDR3 here is CASSLPGGTSSTDTQYF. The CDR3 DNA reads TGTGCCAGCAGCTTACCGGGAGGTACCTCTAGCACAGATACGCAGTATTTT.

The rearrangement joins TRBV12-3 or TRBV12-4 to TRBJ2-1, with D uncertain. This CDR3 contains 12 residues. The V gene lost 5 bases and the J gene lost 9 bases, with 11 bases spanning the gap. CDR3 nucleotides: TGTGCCAGCAGTCGACCCCCCATTGAGCAGTTCTTC. Its protein product is CASSRPPIEQFF.

This clonotype was counted at least ten times. CDR3 residues: CASSQGIRDRSLNTEAFF. CDR3 bases: TGTGCCAGCAGCCAAGGCATCCGGGACAGATCTTTGAACACTGAAGCTTTCTTT. This chain joins TRBV4-2 and TRBJ1-1; 7 bases align to TRBD1. Germline CDR1 is LGHNA and CDR2 is YNFKEQ. Losses at the gene ends were 1 base for V and 0 bases for J; bases not matched to a gene: 11. This CDR3 contains 18 residues.

This clonotype has only a few counts. The chain uses TRBV27 and TRBJ1-2; D is perhaps TRBD1 (5 bases). CDR3 size: 15 residues. Trimming cost V 3 bases and J 4 bases, with 15 bases left between them. CDR1 is MNHEY and CDR2 is SMNVEV in the germline V gene (reference sequence). CDR3 in DNA: TGTGCCAGCAGTTTGGGGTCAGGGTCAAGCTATGGCTACACCTTC. The encoded protein is CASSLGSGSSYGYTF.

This clonotype was detected only a few times. The V and J genes are TRBV20-1 and TRBJ1-5; D gene ambiguous. V was cut by 0 bases and J by 0 bases, with 6 bases left in between. Germline CDR1 is DFQATT and CDR2 is SNEGSKA (reference sequence). The CDR3 has 14 residues. CDR3 bases: TGCAGTGCTAGAGAACAGATTAGCAATCAGCCCCAGCATTTT. Its translation is CSAREQISNQPQHF.

This clonotype was seen ten or more times. The chain combines TRBV3-1 with TRBJ1-6; 10 positions match TRBD1. The CDR3 covers 16 residues. Germline assignment: CDR1 LGHDT and CDR2 YNNKEL (reference sequence). The trim removed 0 bases at V and 10 bases at J, leaving 6 bases unmatched. The CDR3 sequence: CASSQDRGQGTSPLHF. The CDR3 nucleotides read TGTGCCAGCAGCCAAGATCGGGGACAGGGGACCTCACCCCTCCACTTT.

This clonotype appeared a few times. The V and J genes are TRBV2 and TRBJ1-1; D perhaps matches TRBD1 (6 bases). Germline V gene lookup returns CDR1 SNHLY and CDR2 FYNNEI. The CDR3 is 17 amino acids. V lost 4 bases, J lost 0 bases, and 18 bases lay in between. In nucleotides, the CDR3 is TGTGCCAGCAGTGTCCCGGACAGAAGTTACATGAACACTGAAGCTTTCTTT. It yields the protein CASSVPDRSYMNTEAFF.